What follows is one T cell receptor beta chain and its context. V lost 8 bases and J lost 9; bases outside the gene matches: 17. The CDR3 extends over 15 amino acids. Germline CDR1 and CDR2: GTSNPN and SVGIG (reference sequence). The data were obtained in a study of blood T cell repertoires in COVID-19. Using immunoSEQ multiplex PCR, the repertoire was profiled, and TCRdb retains in-frame clones only, with some absent. The sample has 100,000 to 150,000 clones, roughly 91% seen once; the top ten hold around 4.5%. This rearrangement joins TRBV30 to TRBJ2-1, with 9 positions matching TRBD1. The receptor's source is a man aged 60-69 years with COVID-19, enrolled during active disease. Material: peripheral blood. Here the CDR3 reads CAGGPSGTGRGEQFF. The CDR3 nucleotides read TGTGCCGGAGGCCCCTCCGGGACAGGGCGGGGTGAGCAGTTCTTC.